This T cell receptor beta chain was sequenced for a study of cytomegalovirus exposure and HLA in healthy donors (dated by TCRdb to about 2017). About the investigation overall: In an earlier analysis of approximately 640 of the donors, about 260 Gb of sequence data and 90 million to 130 million unique TCR beta sequences from about 190 million T cells were reported. Donor age, sex, ethnicity and CMV serostatus were collected together with the repertoire data. The study was designed to test whether signatures of past pathogen exposure could be identified by cataloging public T cell receptors. Among a few hundred genotyped donors of the cohort, an average of 235,054 unique TCR beta nucleotide sequences were sequenced per donor, roughly 20% of them non-productive. HLA typing included class I and class II loci at four-digit resolution. A later genetic analysis used genome-wide SNP genotypes for about 65% of the roughly 670 donors, treating that subset as a discovery cohort. A later analysis re-examined previously published TCR beta repertoires from more than 550 donors and added high-resolution HLA genotyping to investigate patterns of TCR occurrence. An early release that covered 500 to 800 HLA-typed donors contained approximately 300 gigabases of sequencing data and 80 million or so unique TCR sequences. Rather than drawing on any new phenotypic data, the later analysis identified candidate immune exposures from TCR beta sequences and the way those sequences occurred across donors. Among the approximately 420 genotyped donors, about 85% belonged to the genetic ancestry cluster associated with self-reported Caucasian donors. A separate validation cohort of 100 to 150 different subjects was used in addition to the roughly 670-subject first cohort. The study used immunosequencing to profile the T cell repertoires of several hundred subjects and linked those repertoires to cytomegalovirus serostatus. In an earlier analysis of 550 to 700 of the donors, high-throughput TCR beta sequencing was used to judge whether each TCR beta V gene segment behaved as functional or pseudogenic. To predict cytomegalovirus infection status, the study brought together high-throughput TCR immunosequencing, statistical association of individual TCRs with disease status, and machine learning. All discovery cohort repertoires had been generated using a single sequencing platform. Because of strong linkage in the cohort, five DR-DQ haplotypes were treated as single units for association and clustering. Typing coverage differed by locus: A, B, C, DRB1 and DQB1 were typed in roughly 620-630 donors, DQA1 in 522, DPA1 in some 600, and DPB1 in 400 to 480. What the research found in general, with its limitations: In vitro tests confirmed that a few of the cytomegalovirus-associated TCR beta chains recognize cytomegalovirus antigens. Strong co-occurrence of HLA alleles, especially DR and DQ, made assigning TCR associations to individual alleles difficult. In an earlier analysis of about 600 of the donors, most TCR beta V segments appeared in productive rearrangements about 87% or about 30% of the time, broadly matching IMGT annotations. V-gene and J-gene trimming of TCR beta chains was associated with a missense DCLRE1C variant in a later genetic analysis, and the association was replicated in an independent cohort. Most TCR sequences were observed very rarely across donors, whereas some public TCRs were present in many individuals. In a later analysis, TCR association rates were found to vary across HLA loci, with the most associated TCRs seen for DRB1 alleles and the fewest for HLA-C alleles. Because some donors lacked HLA typing at each locus, the association tests relied only on the typed subset. Correlated functional status among segregating V segments might reflect linkage disequilibrium, but an unknown experimental factor could not be ruled out. A later genetic analysis reported fewer N-insertions in productive TCRs among donors in an Asian-associated ancestry cluster than the approximately 670-donor mean. A further reported finding was that TCR beta sequences accurately predicted the HLA-A and HLA-B alleles for most subjects in the first cohort. In a later analysis, several top co-occurrence clusters were reported to appear linked to parvovirus B19, influenza, CMV and Epstein-Barr virus. Around 16 rarely observed V segments, including chromosome 9 orphons, were excluded from the earlier analysis of approximately 500 of the donors because counts were too low. Cytomegalovirus status was reported to be diagnosed by the classifier with high specificity and sensitivity in both the original and validation cohorts. Only TCR beta chains were sequenced in this cohort, and the absence of alpha or paired-chain data limited detectable features. In the study, about 150 TCR beta chains were listed as associated with cytomegalovirus. According to a later analysis, most CMV-associated TCR beta chains appeared to be HLA-restricted, and the HLA associations seemed to be driven largely by CMV exposure. For the cohort, immune exposure information was limited to CMV serostatus. Because the 87-base-pair reads could not distinguish some IMGT-functional V segments, including TRBV6-2 and TRBV6-3, those segments were excluded. Roughly uniform sequencing depth across donors was assumed in presence/absence analyses, although this assumption may not hold. The authors suggested that the approach could potentially be extended to other disease states and immunological phenotypes. A group of highly shared sequence variants was considered likely to be a technical artifact of the sequencing pipeline. In a later analysis, 16,951 TCR beta sequences were associated with specific HLA alleles at a false discovery rate of 0.05. A later analysis found that HLA-associated TCR beta chains were more clonally expanded and had lower generation probabilities than equally common non-associated chains.

As regards this clone: Its antigen specificity is not known. No base qualities exist here, and no much larger clone lies one base off it. This specimen includes other DNA sequences encoding the same CDR3.

V is reduced by 2 bases and J by 3 bases, leaving a spacing of 8 bases between them. The germline V gene (reference sequence) sets CDR1 to MNHEY and CDR2 to SMNVEV. The CDR3 numbers 13 residues from cysteine through phenylalanine. The kept DNA is CDR3 alone, 39 bases in frame from the first base. In total, roughly 670 healthy bone marrow donors made up the cohort. At the time of sampling, every cohort member was nominally healthy, though immune exposures that went unrecorded were likely present. The donor was CMV seropositive and belonged to the group of more than 250 seropositive cohort members. A peripheral blood sample was provided by each donor, and peripheral blood mononuclear cells were used for TCR beta sequencing. The Qiagen DNeasy Blood Extraction Kit was used to extract genomic DNA from the blood cell samples. Libraries were built with the immunoSEQ multiplex PCR assay. For the multiplex PCR, a mixture combining 60 forward primers for TCR Vbeta segments and 13 reverse primers for TCR Jbeta segments was used. A multiplex PCR assay on genomic DNA amplified the CDR3 region of rearranged TCR beta genes. On the Illumina HiSeq System, the amplified TCR beta libraries were sequenced as 87-base-pair reads. On the study's bioinformatics: A later analysis tallied roughly 78 million unique TCR beta chains across the approximately 670 repertoires, and approximately 12 million of those chains were shared by two or more donors. Raw reads were error-corrected and collapsed into unique sequences with a nearest-neighbor algorithm that merged closely related sequences to remove PCR and sequencing errors. V, D and J gene segments were assigned by aligning CDR3 sequences to IMGT reference sequences. For a sequence to be retained, a match of at least six nucleotides to both a V gene segment and a J gene segment was required. A rearrangement was called productive if the CDR3 had no stop codons and remained in frame with V and J, and every other rearrangement was called non-productive. CDR3 was defined by IMGT convention, running from the second conserved V-encoded cysteine to the conserved J-encoded phenylalanine. Sequences without an unambiguous match to a single V gene segment were excluded from the earlier analysis of about 600 of the donors. An earlier analysis of under 750 of the donors called V segments functional above 56.7% productive rearrangements and segregating when the between-donor standard deviation exceeded 5%. To diagnose cytomegalovirus status from the catalog of TCR beta chain sequences, a statistical classification framework was built. V and J gene assignment, in a later analysis, came from comparing TCR nucleotide sequences with IMGT/GENE-DB human TR gene sequences. A later analysis assigned CDR3 sequences and most-parsimonious VDJ recombination scenarios with the TCRdist pipeline. In a later analysis, each TCR beta chain was defined by its CDR3 amino acid sequence together with its V-gene family, and reads without a unique V-gene family were excluded. A later analysis removed several hundred highly shared, low-generation-probability nucleotide sequences to deal with suspected cross-contamination and a sequencing artifact. A later analysis calculated a clonal expansion index for each public chain from normalized within-repertoire ranks of inferred template counts. Generation probabilities in a later analysis came from a VDJ recombination model fitted to out-of-frame rearrangements, and those results were checked against IGoR. Hypergeometric tests were used in a later analysis to score TCR-TCR, TCR-HLA and TCR-CMV co-occurrence, with a repertoire-size bias correction applied to the TCR pairs. In a later analysis, false discovery rates were estimated by permuting HLA or CMV assignments 20 times. In a later analysis, co-occurring TCRs were grouped using DBSCAN, with TCRdist sequence similarity added in when clustering inside HLA-allele-positive subsets. Repertoires with fewer than 30,000 or more than 120,000 public chains were left out of co-occurrence clustering, as were about five repertoires with anomalous nucleotide sharing. TCRdb's version of the immuneACCESS table is confined to in-frame rearrangements and falls short of the full clone set. An unresolved V gene accounts for under half of the shortfall where checked; the remainder is of unknown origin. For V, J and clone size, that table is used; D and trimming come from the DNA. The sample data list 150,000 to 200,000 clones, and around 80% of these were observed just once. The ten largest clones add up to 3.5% to 5% of the sample.

The chain is encoded by TRBV27 joined to TRBJ2-7; confidence is insufficient to name the D gene. The sequencing sample was made of PBMCs. This TCR was sampled from a woman aged 25 to 45 in good health and CMV-seropositive. Here is the DNA: TGTGCCAGCAGTTTACGCGGCAGCTACGAGCAGTACTTC. Translated, this is CASSLRGSYEQYF.